This T cell receptor beta chain came from a study of blood T cell repertoires in COVID-19. For the study at large: Donors in the United States, Italy and Spain gave samples during acute or convalescent COVID-19. From T cells, B-cell-depleted T cells, or PBMCs came the material, which was cDNA or gDNA.

In the original processing: Using reference gene primer amplification, nucleated cell counts were estimated. Assay used: immunoSEQ multiplex PCR; TCRdb lists only in-frame clones, some missing. D and trimming were read from the DNA, whereas the V and J calls and clone size are those reported in that table. In the table there are 110,000 or so clones, roughly 90% of which are singletons. Germline V gene sequence: CDR1 SGHTA, CDR2 FQGNSA. The CDR3 length is 15 residues. V was trimmed by 4 bases and J by 0 bases, leaving 10 bases between them. The rearrangement uses TRBV7-2 and TRBJ2-4; D is uncertain. This clonotype originated in a man in his 70s who had recovered from COVID-19. Sequenced sample: peripheral blood. CDR3 sequence reads: CASSSMSGAKNIQYF. The CDR3 nucleotides are TGTGCCAGCAGCTCCATGAGTGGAGCCAAAAACATTCAGTACTTC.